This T cell receptor (beta chain) was recorded in a study of T cells expressing NK-cell markers. TCRdb reprocessed the 5' RACE reads, keeping one entry per CDR3 protein, no DNA. Its clone listing holds roughly 300,000 distinct CDR3 sequences. The CDR3 consists of 15 residues. Germline-derived CDR1 and CDR2 are SGHNT and YYREEE (reference sequence). The J gene is TRBJ2-6, the V gene TRBV5-4. The sequencing input was blood T cells: a sorted CD56 or NKG2C T cell subset, CD4+ or CD8+ T cells, or bulk PBMC T cells (not recorded which). The source is a woman between 18 and 70 years old in good health. CDR3 loop: CASRPQDPGANVLTF. The full variable domain, with the rest looked up from reference TRBV5-4 and TRBJ2-6, is ETGVTQSPTHLIKTRGQQVTLRCSSQSGHNTVSWYQQALGQGPQFIFQYYREEENGRGNFPPRFSGLQFPNYSSELNVNALELDDSALYLCASRPQDPGANVLTFGAGSRLTVL.